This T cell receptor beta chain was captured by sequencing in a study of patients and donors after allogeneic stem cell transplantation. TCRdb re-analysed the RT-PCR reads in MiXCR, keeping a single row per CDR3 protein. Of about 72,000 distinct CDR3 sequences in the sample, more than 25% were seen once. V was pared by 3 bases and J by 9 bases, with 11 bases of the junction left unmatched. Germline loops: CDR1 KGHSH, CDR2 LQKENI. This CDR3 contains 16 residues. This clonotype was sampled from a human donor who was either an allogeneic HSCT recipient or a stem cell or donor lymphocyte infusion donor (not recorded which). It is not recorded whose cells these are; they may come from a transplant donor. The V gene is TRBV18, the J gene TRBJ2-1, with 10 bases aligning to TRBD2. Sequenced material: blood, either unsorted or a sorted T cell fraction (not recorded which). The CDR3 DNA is TGTGCCAGCTCACCTCCCGCCGGGACTAGCGTAGGTGAGCAGTTCTTC. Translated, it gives CASSPPAGTSVGEQFF.